These T cell receptor beta chains were read from a single sample in a study of T cell responses to AZD1222 COVID-19 vaccine. The data were produced by immunoSEQ multiplex PCR, yet TCRdb's version contains in-frame clones alone and is incomplete. This repertoire shows more than 110,000 clones, about 92% found once; its top ten account for about 3%. Sequences were derived from peripheral blood, sampled on day 0 of AZD1222 vaccination. The source of these receptors is an adult in good health. CDR3s include the opening cysteine and the closing phenylalanine or tryptophan. A D gene is named only where the DNA matches it firmly. Only some rows state a clone size, as once, few, many or a class for expanded clones.

J gene | clone size | V gene | D gene | CDR3 protein | CDR3 DNA
TRBJ2-3 | - | TRBV6-5 | - | CASRAGTPITDTQYF | TGTGCCAGCAGGGCCGGGACACCTATCACAGATACGCAGTATTTT
TRBJ2-7 | - | TRBV6-5 | - | CASNRGASYEQYF | TGTGCCAGCAACCGAGGCGCCTCCTACGAGCAGTACTTC
TRBJ2-7 | - | TRBV3-1/TRBV3-2 | TRBD1 | CASSRPGTGVYEQYF | TGTGCCAGCAGCCGCCCCGGGACAGGGGTCTACGAGCAGTACTTC
TRBJ2-7 | - | TRBV30 | - | CAWSFGGAAYEQYF | TGTGCCTGGAGTTTCGGAGGGGCAGCCTACGAGCAGTACTTC
TRBJ2-2 | - | TRBV5-6 | TRBD1 | CASSSVGQDTGELFF | TGTGCCAGCAGCTCAGTCGGACAGGACACCGGGGAGCTGTTTTTT
TRBJ2-3 | - | TRBV5-1 | TRBD1 | CASGRQGGSTDTQYF | TGCGCCAGCGGCAGACAGGGTGGGAGCACAGATACGCAGTATTTT
TRBJ1-5 | - | TRBV6-6 | - | CASSSQDGTNQPQHF | TGTGCCAGCAGTTCACAGGATGGAACCAATCAGCCCCAGCATTTT
TRBJ2-2 | - | TRBV27 | - | CASRQGGPGELFF | TGTGCCAGCAGGCAGGGGGGTCCCGGGGAGCTGTTTTTT
TRBJ1-5 | - | TRBV27 | TRBD1 | CASSIGTAGQPQHF | TGTGCCAGCAGTATCGGGACAGCCGGTCAGCCCCAGCATTTT
TRBJ2-1 | - | TRBV10-3 | TRBD2 | CAIEPGGGSSYNEQFF | TGTGCCATCGAACCCGGCGGGGGGAGCTCCTACAATGAGCAGTTCTTC
TRBJ2-5 | - | TRBV11-2 | - | CASSSRVTQETQYF | TGTGCCAGCAGCTCACGGGTCACCCAAGAGACCCAGTACTTC
TRBJ2-3 | - | TRBV11-2 | TRBD2 | CASSSGAGLAGSDTQYF | TGTGCCAGCAGCTCCGGTGCCGGACTAGCGGGTTCAGATACGCAGTATTTT
TRBJ1-4 | - | TRBV11-1 | - | CASSLEAGLEKLFF | TGTGCCAGCAGCTTAGAGGCGGGACTTGAAAAACTGTTTTTT
TRBJ2-5 | - | TRBV27 | - | CASSPLLSTSKETQYF | TGTGCCAGCAGTCCTTTACTATCAACCAGCAAAGAGACCCAGTACTTC
TRBJ2-5 | - | TRBV11-2 | - | CASSLDSWGSGTETQYF | TGTGCCAGCAGCTTAGACTCCTGGGGATCTGGGACAGAGACCCAGTACTTC
TRBJ2-1 | once | TRBV6-5 | TRBD2 | CASSPGTSVYNEQFF | TGTGCCAGCAGCCCCGGGACTAGCGTCTACAATGAGCAGTTCTTC
TRBJ1-3 | - | TRBV9 | TRBD1 | CASSALTGGRGNTIYF | TGTGCCAGCAGCGCGTTGACAGGGGGTCGGGGAAACACCATATATTTT
TRBJ1-5 | - | TRBV6-5 | TRBD1 | CASSYVQGNQPQHF | TGTGCCAGCAGTTACGTACAGGGGAATCAGCCCCAGCATTTT
TRBJ1-4 | - | TRBV29-1 | - | CSVREGSEKLFF | TGCAGCGTCAGGGAGGGGAGTGAAAAACTGTTTTTT
TRBJ2-3 | - | TRBV6-1 | - | CASSEAGSTDTQYF | TGTGCCAGCAGTGAAGCTGGGAGCACAGATACGCAGTATTTT
TRBJ2-1 | - | TRBV28 | TRBD1 | CASSPQDRAYNEQFF | TGTGCCAGCAGTCCGCAGGACAGGGCTTACAATGAGCAGTTCTTC
TRBJ2-3 | - | TRBV20-1 | TRBD2 | CSASSGSTPSTDTQYF | TGCAGTGCTAGTAGCGGGTCGACCCCTAGCACAGATACGCAGTATTTT
TRBJ2-7 | - | TRBV6-4 | - | CASSPGSGPYEQYF | TGTGCCAGCAGCCCAGGGTCGGGGCCCTACGAGCAGTACTTC
TRBJ1-1 | few | TRBV11-3 | - | CASSLDQAGNTEAFF | TGTGCCAGCAGCTTAGATCAGGCAGGGAACACTGAAGCTTTCTTT
TRBJ2-7 | - | TRBV7-2 | TRBD2 | CASSLVAGGRYEQYF | TGTGCCAGCAGCTTAGTAGCGGGAGGCAGGTACGAGCAGTACTTC
TRBJ1-1 | once | TRBV5-1 | - | CASSLGRGTEAFF | TGCGCCAGCAGCTTGGGGCGTGGTACTGAAGCTTTCTTT
TRBJ1-4 | - | TRBV5-4 | - | CASSFGGLNEKLFF | TGTGCCAGCAGCTTCGGAGGGCTTAATGAAAAACTGTTTTTT
TRBJ1-2 | - | TRBV12-3/TRBV12-4 | - | CASSPMPPQGYTF | TGTGCCAGCAGCCCGATGCCCCCGCAGGGCTACACCTTC
TRBJ2-3 | - | TRBV10-3 | - | CAISESTGAGEGTQYF | TGTGCCATCAGTGAGTCGACCGGGGCCGGGGAAGGTACGCAGTATTTT
TRBJ1-4 | - | TRBV5-4 | TRBD1 | CASSSDRGRGKLFF | TGTGCCAGCAGCTCGGACAGGGGACGAGGTAAACTGTTTTTT
TRBJ1-5 | - | TRBV6-5 | - | CASSYSYRVVNQPQHF | TGTGCCAGCAGTTACTCATACAGGGTCGTCAATCAGCCCCAGCATTTT
TRBJ1-1 | - | TRBV7-6 | TRBD1 | CASSLTGSGTGNTEAFF | TGTGCCAGCAGCTTAACAGGCTCCGGGACAGGGAACACTGAAGCTTTCTTT
TRBJ2-7 | - | TRBV3-1/TRBV3-2 | TRBD2 | CASSQDGIAGPTYEQYF | TGTGCCAGCAGCCAAGATGGGATAGCGGGACCGACCTACGAGCAGTACTTC
TRBJ1-2 | - | TRBV19 | - | CASSAHITKTNYGYTF | TGTGCCAGTAGTGCGCACATCACCAAGACTAACTATGGCTACACCTTC
TRBJ1-5 | - | TRBV24-1 | - | CATSEGNQPQHF | TGTGCCACCAGTGAGGGCAATCAGCCCCAGCATTTT
TRBJ1-2 | - | TRBV19 | TRBD1 | CASSGQGRGYTF | TGTGCCAGTAGTGGACAGGGCAGGGGCTACACCTTC
TRBJ1-1 | - | TRBV12-5 | - | CASGLVLDSMNTEAFF | TGTGCTAGTGGTTTGGTACTCGACAGCATGAACACTGAAGCTTTCTTT
TRBJ2-3 | - | TRBV19 | TRBD1 | CASSIGRDRYTDTQYF | TGTGCCAGTAGTATCGGACGGGACAGGTACACAGATACGCAGTATTTT
TRBJ2-4 | - | TRBV19 | TRBD1 | CASSIRGTGGNIQYF | TGTGCCAGTAGTATTCGCGGGACAGGGGGAAACATTCAGTACTTC
TRBJ2-7 | - | TRBV5-8 | TRBD2 | CASSLGLAGDEQYF | TGTGCCAGCAGCTTAGGGCTAGCGGGAGACGAGCAGTACTTC
TRBJ2-5 | - | TRBV3-1/TRBV3-2 | - | CASSQDQYTQETQYF | TGTGCCAGCAGCCAAGATCAATACACACAAGAGACCCAGTACTTC
TRBJ2-1 | - | TRBV5-1 | - | CASSSGLSNEQFF | TGCGCCAGCAGCTCAGGGTTAAGCAATGAGCAGTTCTTC
TRBJ2-1 | - | TRBV19 | - | CASSILGASSYNEQFF | TGTGCCAGTAGTATTCTCGGGGCAAGCTCCTACAATGAGCAGTTCTTC
TRBJ1-2 | once | TRBV5-1 | - | CASSENGGAYYGYTF | TGCGCCAGCAGCGAGAATGGGGGGGCGTACTATGGCTACACCTTC
TRBJ1-5 | - | TRBV9 | - | CASSFQGTGEPQHF | TGTGCCAGCAGCTTCCAGGGTACCGGGGAGCCCCAGCATTTT
TRBJ1-1 | - | TRBV12-3/TRBV12-4 | - | CASSPGVNTEAFF | TGTGCCAGCAGTCCCGGGGTCAACACTGAAGCTTTCTTT
TRBJ2-1 | - | TRBV10-3 | - | CAISEYRVNEQFF | TGTGCCATCAGTGAATACAGGGTCAATGAGCAGTTCTTC
TRBJ2-3 | - | TRBV27 | TRBD2 | CASSFLLAESTDTQYF | TGTGCCAGCAGTTTCCTCCTAGCGGAGAGCACAGATACGCAGTATTTT
TRBJ1-5 | - | TRBV6-1 | - | CASSDRGRIASNQPQHF | TGTGCCAGCAGTGACAGGGGAAGAATTGCTAGCAATCAGCCCCAGCATTTT
TRBJ1-5 | - | TRBV7-3 | - | CASSRGPYQPQHF | TGTGCCAGCAGCCGGGGGCCCTATCAGCCCCAGCATTTT
TRBJ2-7 | - | TRBV5-1 | - | CASSPVRDPYEQYF | TGCGCCAGCAGCCCGGTCCGGGACCCCTACGAGCAGTACTTC
TRBJ2-7 | - | TRBV5-8 | - | CASSFAGVGEQYF | TGTGCCAGCAGCTTCGCGGGCGTCGGCGAGCAGTACTTC
TRBJ1-4 | once | TRBV3-1/TRBV3-2 | - | CASSQAVTNEKLFF | TGTGCCAGCAGCCAAGCCGTTACCAATGAAAAACTGTTTTTT